The clone carrying this T cell receptor (beta chain) was seen a few times. Its specificity is not known. The data were obtained in a study of cytomegalovirus exposure and HLA in healthy donors. Primers: 60 Vbeta forward and 13 Jbeta reverse. Method: immunoSEQ multiplex PCR; TCRdb's copy keeps in-frame clones and lacks some. In the table there are around 120,000 clones, 75% to 90% of which are singletons. Study observations and caveats: HLA alleles showed associations with around 15,000 TCR beta sequences in a later analysis, at a 0.05 false discovery rate.

There are 16 residues in the CDR3. CDR1 is LNHNV and CDR2 is YYDKDF in the germline V gene (reference sequence). V lost 4 bases to trimming and J lost 0 bases; unmatched junction nucleotides: 4. The sequence came from a female donor in good health and CMV-seropositive. The chain joins TRBV15 to TRBJ2-1; the match to TRBD2 covers 9 bases. The sample taken for sequencing was PBMCs. CDR3: CATSTLAGDSYNEQFF. CDR3 nucleotide sequence: TGTGCCACCAGCACCTTAGCGGGGGACTCCTACAATGAGCAGTTCTTC.